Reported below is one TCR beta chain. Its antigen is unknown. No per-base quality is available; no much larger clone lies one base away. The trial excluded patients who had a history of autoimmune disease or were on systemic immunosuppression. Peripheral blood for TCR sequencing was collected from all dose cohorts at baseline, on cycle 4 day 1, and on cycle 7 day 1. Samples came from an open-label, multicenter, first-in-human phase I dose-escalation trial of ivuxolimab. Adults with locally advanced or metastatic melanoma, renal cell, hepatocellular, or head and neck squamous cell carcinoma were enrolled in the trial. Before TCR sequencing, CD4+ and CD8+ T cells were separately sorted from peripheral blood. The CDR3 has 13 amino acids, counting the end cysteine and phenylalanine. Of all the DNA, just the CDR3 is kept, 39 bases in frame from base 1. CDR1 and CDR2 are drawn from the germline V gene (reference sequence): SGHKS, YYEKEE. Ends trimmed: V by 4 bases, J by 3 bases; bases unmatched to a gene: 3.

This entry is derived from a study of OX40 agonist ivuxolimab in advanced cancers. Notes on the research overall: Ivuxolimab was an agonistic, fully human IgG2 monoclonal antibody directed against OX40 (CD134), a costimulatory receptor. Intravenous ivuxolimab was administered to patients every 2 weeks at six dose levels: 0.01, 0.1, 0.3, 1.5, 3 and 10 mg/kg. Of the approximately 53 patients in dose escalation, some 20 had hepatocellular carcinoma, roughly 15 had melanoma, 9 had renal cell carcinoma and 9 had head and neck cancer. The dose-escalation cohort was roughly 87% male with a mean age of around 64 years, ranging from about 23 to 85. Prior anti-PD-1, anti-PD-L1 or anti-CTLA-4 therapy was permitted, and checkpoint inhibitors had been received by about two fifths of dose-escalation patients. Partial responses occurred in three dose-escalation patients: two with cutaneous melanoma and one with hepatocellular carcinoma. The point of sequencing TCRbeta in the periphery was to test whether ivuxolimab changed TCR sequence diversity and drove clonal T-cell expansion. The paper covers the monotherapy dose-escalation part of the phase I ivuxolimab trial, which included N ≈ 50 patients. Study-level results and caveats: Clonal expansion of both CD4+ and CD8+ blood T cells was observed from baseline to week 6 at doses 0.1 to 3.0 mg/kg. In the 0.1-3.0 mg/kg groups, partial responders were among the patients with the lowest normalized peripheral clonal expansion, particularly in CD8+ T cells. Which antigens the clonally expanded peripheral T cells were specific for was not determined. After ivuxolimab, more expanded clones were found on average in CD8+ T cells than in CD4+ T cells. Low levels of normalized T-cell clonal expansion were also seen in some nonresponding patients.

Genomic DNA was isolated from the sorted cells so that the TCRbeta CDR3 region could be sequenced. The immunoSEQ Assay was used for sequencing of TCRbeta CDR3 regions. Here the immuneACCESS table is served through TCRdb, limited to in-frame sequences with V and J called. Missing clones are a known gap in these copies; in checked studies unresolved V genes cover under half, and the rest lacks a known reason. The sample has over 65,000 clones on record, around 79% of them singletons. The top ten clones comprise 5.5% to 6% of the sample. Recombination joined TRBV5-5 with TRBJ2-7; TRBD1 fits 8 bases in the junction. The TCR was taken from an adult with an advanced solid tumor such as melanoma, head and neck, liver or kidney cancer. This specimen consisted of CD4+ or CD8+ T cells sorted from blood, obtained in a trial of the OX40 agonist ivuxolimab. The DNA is TGTGCCAGCAGCACAGGACAGGGCTACGAGCAGTACTTC. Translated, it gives CASSTGQGYEQYF.